A selection of T cell receptor beta chains follows, all from one sample in a study of vaccination effects on CD4 cells after COVID-19. These TCRs are of unknown antigen specificity. Clones were sequenced by immunoSEQ multiplex PCR, and TCRdb holds only the in-frame ones, with some missing. This sample yields tens of thousands of clones, of which under 80% are seen a single time; 0.9% to 1% belongs to the top ten. Sequenced here: CD4+ T cells from PBMCs cultured with HCoV-OC43 spike peptides, sampled after COVID-19 vaccination. The receptors derive from a human donor who received a COVID-19 vaccine. Both conserved end residues are part of each CDR3. The D gene is left open where the match is weak. Some rows have no size entry. The others give once, few or many, or a class for an expanded clone.

size: NA
length: 12
D: NA
J: TRBJ2-5
V: TRBV9
CDR3: CASSPIRETQYF
DNA: TGTGCCAGCAGCCCCATAAGGGAGACCCAGTACTTC

size: few
length: 17
D: NA
J: TRBJ2-3
V: TRBV14
CDR3: CASSQVTAGFGEDTQYF
DNA: TGTGCCAGCAGCCAAGTCACGGCGGGTTTTGGAGAAGATACGCAGTATTTT

size: NA
length: 14
D: NA
J: TRBJ1-1
V: TRBV13
CDR3: CASSLRDKNTEAFF
DNA: TGTGCCAGCAGCCTCCGGGACAAAAACACTGAAGCTTTCTTT

size: NA
length: 19
D: TRBD2
J: TRBJ2-1
V: TRBV5-1
CDR3: CASSRKAGGTLYSYNEQFF
DNA: TGCGCCAGCAGCAGAAAAGCGGGGGGGACCCTCTATTCCTACAATGAGCAGTTCTTC

size: NA
length: 14
D: NA
J: TRBJ2-5
V: TRBV2
CDR3: CATHIDRLQETQYF
DNA: TGTGCCACCCACATCGACAGGTTACAAGAGACCCAGTACTTC

size: NA
length: 13
D: TRBD2
J: TRBJ2-5
V: TRBV2
CDR3: CASRRTSAETQYF
DNA: TGTGCCAGCAGGCGGACTAGCGCGGAGACCCAGTACTTC

size: NA
length: 16
D: NA
J: TRBJ2-1
V: TRBV7-3
CDR3: CASSLSSGNSYNEQFF
DNA: TGTGCCAGCAGCTTAAGTTCAGGGAATTCCTACAATGAGCAGTTCTTC

size: NA
length: 16
D: TRBD1
J: TRBJ1-2
V: TRBV24-1
CDR3: CATSDLSGTGIEGYTF
DNA: TGTGCCACCAGTGATCTAAGCGGGACAGGCATAGAGGGCTACACCTTC

size: NA
length: 16
D: TRBD1
J: TRBJ1-1
V: TRBV18
CDR3: CASSPRDRGRDTEAFF
DNA: TGTGCCAGCTCACCCCGAGACAGGGGGAGGGACACTGAAGCTTTCTTT

size: NA
length: 16
D: NA
J: TRBJ1-5
V: TRBV27
CDR3: CASRPLARGDNQPQHF
DNA: TGTGCCAGCAGACCCCTGGCCAGGGGAGACAATCAGCCCCAGCATTTT

size: NA
length: 15
D: NA
J: TRBJ2-3
V: TRBV6-5
CDR3: CASSYGLPSTDTQYF
DNA: TGTGCCAGCAGTTACGGACTCCCGTCCACAGATACGCAGTATTTT

size: NA
length: 13
D: NA
J: TRBJ1-5
V: TRBV11-2
CDR3: CASSLRGNQPQHF
DNA: TGTGCCAGCAGCTTAAGAGGAAATCAGCCCCAGCATTTT

size: few
length: 16
D: NA
J: TRBJ1-1
V: TRBV27
CDR3: CASKVVGAIGNTEAFF
DNA: TGTGCCAGCAAGGTGGTGGGGGCAATTGGGAACACTGAAGCTTTCTTT

size: NA
length: 16
D: NA
J: TRBJ2-1
V: TRBV5-1
CDR3: CASSPSPGGTYNEQFF
DNA: TGCGCCAGCAGCCCTAGTCCCGGGGGTACATACAATGAGCAGTTCTTC

size: NA
length: 16
D: TRBD1
J: TRBJ2-3
V: TRBV4-1
CDR3: CASSGRTGFNTDTQYF
DNA: TGCGCCAGCAGCGGGCGGACAGGCTTTAACACAGATACGCAGTATTTT

size: few
length: 13
D: TRBD1
J: TRBJ1-1
V: TRBV5-4
CDR3: CASSFGTGAEAFF
DNA: TGTGCCAGCAGCTTCGGGACAGGGGCTGAAGCTTTCTTT

size: NA
length: 12
D: TRBD1
J: TRBJ1-2
V: TRBV28
CDR3: CASSFGQDGYTF
DNA: TGTGCCAGCAGTTTCGGACAGGATGGCTACACCTTC

size: NA
length: 15
D: TRBD1
J: TRBJ1-1
V: TRBV18
CDR3: CASSPGQGWGTEAFF
DNA: TGTGCCAGCTCACCAGGACAGGGATGGGGCACTGAAGCTTTCTTT

size: NA
length: 13
D: NA
J: TRBJ2-5
V: TRBV30
CDR3: CACTDWGGETQYF
DNA: TGTGCCTGCACGGACTGGGGGGGCGAGACCCAGTACTTC

size: once
length: 14
D: TRBD1
J: TRBJ1-6
V: TRBV12-5
CDR3: CASGLQGGNSPLHF
DNA: TGTGCTAGTGGTTTGCAGGGGGGTAATTCACCCCTCCACTTT

size: NA
length: 17
D: NA
J: TRBJ2-5
V: TRBV27
CDR3: CASSLRGRGSMEETQYF
DNA: TGTGCCAGCAGTCTCAGGGGGCGCGGGAGTATGGAGGAGACCCAGTACTTC

size: NA
length: 13
D: NA
J: TRBJ1-1
V: TRBV15
CDR3: CATSRDSGYEAFF
DNA: TGTGCCACCAGCAGAGATTCGGGGTATGAAGCTTTCTTT

size: NA
length: 18
D: NA
J: TRBJ2-6
V: TRBV24-1
CDR3: CATPLSLGTSSGANVLTF
DNA: TGTGCCACCCCCTTGTCTTTGGGGACCAGCTCTGGGGCCAACGTCCTGACTTTC

size: few
length: 14
D: TRBD2
J: TRBJ2-1
V: TRBV28
CDR3: CASSSGGVGNEQFF
DNA: TGTGCCAGCAGCTCTGGGGGGGTAGGCAATGAGCAGTTCTTC

size: NA
length: 12
D: TRBD1
J: TRBJ1-1
V: TRBV29-1
CDR3: CSGRQGNTEAFF
DNA: TGCAGCGGGAGACAGGGAAACACTGAAGCTTTCTTT

size: NA
length: 16
D: NA
J: TRBJ2-5
V: TRBV5-6
CDR3: CASSWEVPGRQETQYF
DNA: TGTGCCAGCAGCTGGGAGGTACCAGGACGGCAAGAGACCCAGTACTTC

size: NA
length: 12
D: NA
J: TRBJ2-3
V: TRBV24-1
CDR3: CATNSGTDTQYF
DNA: TGTGCCACCAACTCCGGCACAGATACGCAGTATTTT

size: NA
length: 13
D: NA
J: TRBJ2-2
V: TRBV6-2/TRBV6-3
CDR3: CASSHPNTGELFF
DNA: TGTGCCAGCAGTCACCCTAACACCGGGGAGCTGTTTTTT

size: NA
length: 13
D: NA
J: TRBJ1-1
V: TRBV2
CDR3: CASRLLRDTEAFF
DNA: TGTGCCAGCAGATTATTGAGGGACACTGAAGCTTTCTTT

size: NA
length: 15
D: NA
J: TRBJ1-1
V: TRBV6-2/TRBV6-3
CDR3: CASSYSTAMNTEAFF
DNA: TGTGCCAGCAGTTACTCAACGGCAATGAACACTGAAGCTTTCTTT

size: few
length: 14
D: TRBD2
J: TRBJ2-5
V: TRBV2
CDR3: CASSGLAETRTQYF
DNA: TGTGCCAGCAGCGGACTAGCGGAGACCCGGACCCAGTACTTC

size: NA
length: 13
D: NA
J: TRBJ2-1
V: TRBV6-6
CDR3: CASSSLRVSEQFF
DNA: TGTGCCAGCAGTTCCCTTAGGGTGTCCGAGCAGTTCTTC

size: NA
length: 13
D: NA
J: TRBJ2-1
V: TRBV10-2
CDR3: CASSESFPYEQFF
DNA: TGCGCCAGCAGTGAGTCTTTCCCTTATGAGCAGTTCTTC

size: NA
length: 15
D: TRBD1
J: TRBJ1-4
V: TRBV7-9
CDR3: CASSLQGQGGEKLFF
DNA: TGTGCCAGCAGCCTCCAGGGACAGGGGGGTGAAAAACTGTTTTTT

size: once
length: 19
D: TRBD1
J: TRBJ2-5
V: TRBV3-1/TRBV3-2
CDR3: CASSQDLWVGQGEQETQYF
DNA: TGTGCCAGCAGCCAAGATCTATGGGTGGGACAGGGGGAACAAGAGACCCAGTACTTC

size: NA
length: 15
D: TRBD1
J: TRBJ1-2
V: TRBV7-9
CDR3: CASSLEGRGQGGYTF
DNA: TGTGCCAGCAGCTTAGAAGGCAGGGGGCAGGGTGGCTACACCTTC

size: once
length: 13
D: NA
J: TRBJ1-2
V: TRBV2
CDR3: CASRAEQTYGYTF
DNA: TGTGCCAGCCGGGCAGAGCAGACCTATGGCTACACCTTC

size: NA
length: 16
D: NA
J: TRBJ2-3
V: TRBV5-6
CDR3: CASRGTGKGAQDTQYF
DNA: TGTGCCAGCAGGGGTACTGGGAAAGGGGCACAAGATACGCAGTATTTT

size: NA
length: 12
D: NA
J: TRBJ1-3
V: TRBV2
CDR3: CASSVGGNTIYF
DNA: TGTGCCAGCAGTGTGGGTGGAAACACCATATATTTT

size: NA
length: 15
D: NA
J: TRBJ2-1
V: TRBV7-3
CDR3: CASSLVADSYNEQFF
DNA: TGTGCCAGCAGCTTAGTAGCGGATTCCTACAATGAGCAGTTCTTC

size: NA
length: 11
D: NA
J: TRBJ1-2
V: TRBV4-2
CDR3: CASSPGYGYTF
DNA: TGTGCCAGCAGCCCAGGCTATGGCTACACCTTC